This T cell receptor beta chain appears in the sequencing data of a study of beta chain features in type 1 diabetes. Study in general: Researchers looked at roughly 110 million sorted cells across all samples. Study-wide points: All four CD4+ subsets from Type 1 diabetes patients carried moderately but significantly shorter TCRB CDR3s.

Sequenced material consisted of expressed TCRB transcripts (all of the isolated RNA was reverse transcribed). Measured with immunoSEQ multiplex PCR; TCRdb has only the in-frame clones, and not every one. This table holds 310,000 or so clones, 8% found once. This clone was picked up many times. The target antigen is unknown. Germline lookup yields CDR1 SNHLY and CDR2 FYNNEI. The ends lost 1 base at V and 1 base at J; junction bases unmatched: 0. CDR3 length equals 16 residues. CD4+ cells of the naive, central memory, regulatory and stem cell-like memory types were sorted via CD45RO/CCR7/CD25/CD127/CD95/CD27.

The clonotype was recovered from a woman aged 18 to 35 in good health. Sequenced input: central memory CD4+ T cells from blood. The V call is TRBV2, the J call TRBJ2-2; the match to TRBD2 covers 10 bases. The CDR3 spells CASSEGTSGNTGELFF. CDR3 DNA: TGTGCCAGCAGTGAAGGGACTAGCGGGAACACCGGGGAGCTGTTTTTT.